The rows below give T cell receptor beta chains drawn from one sample of a study of T cells in Graves' hyperthyroidism and ophthalmopathy. MiXCR, applied by TCRdb to the multiplex PCR reads, yields one record per CDR3 protein. The sample has about half a million distinct CDR3 sequences, roughly 25% seen once. Sequencing used blood. Receptor source: a woman in her thirties with Graves' ophthalmopathy. Both conserved end residues are part of each CDR3. The D gene is left open where the match is weak. Size is stated for part of the rows, as once, few or many counts, or as a class when the clone is expanded.

V	D	J	size	CDR3	DNA
TRBV14	NA	TRBJ1-2	NA	CASSQEGHIFHYGYTF	TGTGCCAGCAGCCAGGAGGGACATATCTTTCATTATGGCTACACCTTC
TRBV6-5	TRBD2	TRBJ2-2	few	CASSYGGDNTGELFF	TGTGCCAGCAGTTACGGGGGGGACAACACCGGGGAGCTGTTTTTT
TRBV15	NA	TRBJ1-5	few	CATSKVQWQVQPQHF	TGTGCCACCAGCAAGGTTCAGTGGCAGGTTCAGCCCCAGCATTTT
TRBV7-9	TRBD1	TRBJ1-1	many	CASSLVQGATEAFF	TGTGCCAGCAGCTTAGTACAGGGGGCGACTGAAGCTTTCTTT
TRBV7-2	TRBD1	TRBJ2-7	few	CASSPTGTGGREQYF	TGTGCCAGCAGCCCAACCGGGACAGGGGGTCGGGAGCAGTACTTC
TRBV2	NA	TRBJ2-5	NA	CASNEGLQETQYF	TGTGCCAGCAACGAGGGCCTCCAGGAGACCCAGTACTTC
TRBV5-1	NA	TRBJ1-2	many	CASSLNSNYGYTF	TGCGCCAGCAGCTTAAACTCTAACTATGGCTACACCTTC
TRBV28	NA	TRBJ1-2	NA	CASTPRAINYGYTF	TGTGCCAGCACCCCTAGGGCTATTAACTATGGCTACACCTTC
TRBV16	TRBD1	TRBJ2-7	NA	CASSQSWDSYEQYF	TGTGCCAGCAGCCAATCTTGGGACAGCTACGAGCAGTACTTC
TRBV6-1	TRBD2	TRBJ2-7	few	CASSEALLPGGYEQYF	TGTGCCAGCAGTGAAGCGCTTCTCCCGGGGGGCTACGAGCAGTACTTC
TRBV15	NA	TRBJ1-5	many	CATTLAKGLSNQPQHF	TGTGCCACCACCCTAGCCAAAGGGTTAAGCAATCAGCCCCAGCATTTT
TRBV27	TRBD1	TRBJ1-2	few	CASSIYRDSPYGYTF	TGTGCCAGCAGTATCTACCGGGACAGCCCCTATGGCTACACCTTC
TRBV2	NA	TRBJ2-7	many	CASKGPVSYEQYF	TGTGCCAGCAAGGGACCTGTCTCCTACGAGCAGTACTTC
TRBV5-1	NA	TRBJ2-2	many	CASSSGQPNTGELFF	TGCGCCAGCAGCTCGGGACAACCGAACACCGGGGAGCTGTTTTTT
TRBV6-2/TRBV6-3	NA	TRBJ1-5	many	CASSYVSSNQPQHF	TGTGCCAGCAGTTACGTGAGCAGCAATCAGCCCCAGCATTTT
TRBV28	NA	TRBJ2-2	many	CASSAPGHNTGELFF	TGTGCCAGCAGCGCACCGGGACATAACACCGGGGAGCTGTTTTTT
TRBV2	NA	TRBJ2-5	many	CASSPTAYQETQYF	TGTGCCAGCAGTCCGACAGCGTACCAAGAGACCCAGTACTTC
TRBV7-8	TRBD1	TRBJ2-2	NA	CASSLIDRGLTGELFF	TGTGCCAGCAGCCTAATCGACAGGGGGCTCACCGGGGAGCTGTTTTTT
TRBV6-2/TRBV6-3	TRBD1	TRBJ2-7	many	CASRDSVYEQYF	TGTGCCAGCCGGGACAGCGTCTACGAGCAGTACTTC
TRBV6-1	TRBD2	TRBJ2-7	few	CASSHSGSKYEQYF	TGTGCCAGCAGTCATAGCGGGAGTAAGTACGAGCAGTACTTC
TRBV12-3/TRBV12-4	TRBD2	TRBJ2-2	NA	CASSFYAGGSGELFF	TGTGCCAGCAGTTTTTATGCGGGAGGGAGCGGGGAGCTGTTTTTT
TRBV27	NA	TRBJ2-7	many	CASSFRGFSYEQYF	TGTGCCAGCAGTTTTCGGGGCTTCTCCTACGAGCAGTACTTC
TRBV12-3/TRBV12-4	NA	TRBJ1-1	few	CASSKGGDPGVAEAFF	TGTGCCAGCAGTAAAGGGGGGGACCCCGGGGTGGCTGAAGCTTTCTTT
TRBV20-1	TRBD1	TRBJ1-2	many	CSAGGTVNYGYTF	TGCAGTGCGGGCGGGACAGTTAACTATGGCTACACCTTC
TRBV18	NA	TRBJ1-5	many	CASSPGSQPQHF	TGCGCCAGCAGTCCAGGGAGTCAGCCCCAGCATTTT
TRBV12-3/TRBV12-4	TRBD1	TRBJ1-2	once	CASSSYRGPYGYTF	TGTGCCAGCAGCAGCTACAGGGGGCCTTATGGCTACACCTTC
TRBV6-1	NA	TRBJ1-2	NA	CASRTLQGKSDYGYTF	TGTGCCAGCAGAACACTACAGGGAAAGTCTGACTATGGCTACACCTTC
TRBV2	TRBD1	TRBJ2-7	few	CASSEGAQGQPTYEQYF	TGTGCCAGCAGTGAAGGGGCCCAGGGACAGCCTACCTACGAGCAGTACTTC